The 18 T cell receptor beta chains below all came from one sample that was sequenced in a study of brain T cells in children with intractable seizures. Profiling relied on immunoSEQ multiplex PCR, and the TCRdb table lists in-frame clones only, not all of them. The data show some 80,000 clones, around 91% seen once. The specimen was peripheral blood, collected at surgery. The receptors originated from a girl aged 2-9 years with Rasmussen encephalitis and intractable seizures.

The CDR3 nucleotides read TGTGCCAGCAGAATAGCGGGAGTCCACAATGAGCAGTTCTTC. Amino acid sequence: CASRIAGVHNEQFF. The chain carries TRBV27 and TRBJ2-1; 9 bases align to TRBD2. CDR1 MNHEY and CDR2 SMNVEV come from the germline V gene (reference sequence). This CDR3 is built from 14 residues. Unmatched junction bases numbered 5, after V lost 6 bases and J lost 5 bases.

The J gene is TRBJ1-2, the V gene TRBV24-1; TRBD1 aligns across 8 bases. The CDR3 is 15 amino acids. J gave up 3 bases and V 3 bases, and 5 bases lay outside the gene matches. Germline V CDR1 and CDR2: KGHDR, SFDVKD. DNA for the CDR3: TGTGCCACCAGTGATCGGACAGGGAGGGACTATGGCTACACCTTC. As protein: CATSDRTGRDYGYTF.

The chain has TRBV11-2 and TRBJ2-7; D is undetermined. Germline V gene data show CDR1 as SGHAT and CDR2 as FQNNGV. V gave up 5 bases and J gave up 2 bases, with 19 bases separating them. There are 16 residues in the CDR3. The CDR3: CASSPSSLTDTYEQYF. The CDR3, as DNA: TGTGCCAGCAGCCCTTCTTCCTTGACTGACACCTACGAGCAGTACTTC.

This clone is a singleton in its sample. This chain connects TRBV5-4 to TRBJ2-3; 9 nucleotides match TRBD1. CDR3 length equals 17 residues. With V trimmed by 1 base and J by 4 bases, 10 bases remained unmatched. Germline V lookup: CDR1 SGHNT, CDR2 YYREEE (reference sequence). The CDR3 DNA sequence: TGTGCCAGCAGCTTGCATCCGGGGACAGGGCGATCAGATACGCAGTATTTT. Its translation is CASSLHPGTGRSDTQYF.

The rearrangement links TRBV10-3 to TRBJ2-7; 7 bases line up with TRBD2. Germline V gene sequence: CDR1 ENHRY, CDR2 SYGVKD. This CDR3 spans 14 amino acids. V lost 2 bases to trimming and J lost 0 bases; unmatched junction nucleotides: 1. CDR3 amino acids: CAISERGDSYEQYF. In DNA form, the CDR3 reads TGTGCCATCAGTGAGCGGGGGGACTCCTACGAGCAGTACTTC.

CDR3 sequence reads: CASSLATANTEAFF. Written as DNA, the CDR3 is TGTGCCAGCAGCTTAGCCACAGCGAACACTGAAGCTTTCTTT. This chain uses TRBV7-2 with TRBJ1-1; D remains unclear. This CDR3 comprises 14 residues. V was clipped by 0 bases and J by 1 base, with 6 bases between them. Germline values: CDR1 SGHTA, CDR2 FQGNSA.

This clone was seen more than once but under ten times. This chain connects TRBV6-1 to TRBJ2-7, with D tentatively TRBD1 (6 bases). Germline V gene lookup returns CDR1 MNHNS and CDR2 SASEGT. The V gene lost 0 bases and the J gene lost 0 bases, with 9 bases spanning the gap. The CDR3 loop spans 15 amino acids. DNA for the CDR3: TGTGCCAGCAGTGAAGCGCTGGACAGCTCCTACGAGCAGTACTTC. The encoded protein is CASSEALDSSYEQYF.

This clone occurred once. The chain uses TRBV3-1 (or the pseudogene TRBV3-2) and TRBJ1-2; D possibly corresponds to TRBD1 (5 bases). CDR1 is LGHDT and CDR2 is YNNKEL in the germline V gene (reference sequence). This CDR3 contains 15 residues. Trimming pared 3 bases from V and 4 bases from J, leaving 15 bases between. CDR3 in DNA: TGTGCCAGCAGCCAGGGGCTTCCAGGGCGCTATGGCTACACCTTC. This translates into CASSQGLPGRYGYTF.

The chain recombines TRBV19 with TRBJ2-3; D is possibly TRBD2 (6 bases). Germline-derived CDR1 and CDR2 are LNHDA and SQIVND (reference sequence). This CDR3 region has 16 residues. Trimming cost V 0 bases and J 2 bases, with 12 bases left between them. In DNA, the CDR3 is TGTGCCAGTAGTATAGATGGGACTGTAAACACAGATACGCAGTATTTT. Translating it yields CASSIDGTVNTDTQYF.

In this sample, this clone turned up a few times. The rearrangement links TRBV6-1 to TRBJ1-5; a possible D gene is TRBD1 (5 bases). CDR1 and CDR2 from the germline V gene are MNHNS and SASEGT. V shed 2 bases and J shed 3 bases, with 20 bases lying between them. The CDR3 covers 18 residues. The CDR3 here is CASSESRFGTSYNQPQHF. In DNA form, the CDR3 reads TGTGCCAGCAGTGAAAGCCGATTTGGGACCTCCTACAATCAGCCCCAGCATTTT.

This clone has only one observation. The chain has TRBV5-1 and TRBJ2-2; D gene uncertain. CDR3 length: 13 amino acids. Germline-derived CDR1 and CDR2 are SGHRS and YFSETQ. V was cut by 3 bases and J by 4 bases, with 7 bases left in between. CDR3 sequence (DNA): TGCGCCAGCAGCTCCACAGTCACCGGGGAGCTGTTTTTT. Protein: CASSSTVTGELFF.

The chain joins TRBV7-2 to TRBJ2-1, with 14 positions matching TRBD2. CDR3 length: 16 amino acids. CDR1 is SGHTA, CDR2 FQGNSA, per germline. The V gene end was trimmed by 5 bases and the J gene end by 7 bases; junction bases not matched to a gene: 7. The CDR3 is CASSPSTSGRANEQFF. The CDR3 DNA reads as TGTGCCAGCAGCCCTTCGACTAGCGGGAGGGCTAATGAGCAGTTCTTC.

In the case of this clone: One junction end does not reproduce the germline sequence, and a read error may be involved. This CDR3 reads CASKAYSSPLHF. CDR3 coding DNA: TGTGCCAGCAAAGCATATAGTTCACCCCTCCACTTT. The chain recombines TRBV2 with TRBJ1-6; D is ambiguous. This CDR3 contains 12 residues. CDR1 and CDR2 (germline): SNHLY, FYNNEI.

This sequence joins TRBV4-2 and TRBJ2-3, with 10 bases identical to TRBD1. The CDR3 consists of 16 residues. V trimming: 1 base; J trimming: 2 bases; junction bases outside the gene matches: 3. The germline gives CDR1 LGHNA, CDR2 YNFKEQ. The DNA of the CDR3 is TGTGCCAGCAGCCAAGGGACAGGGGGTTCCACAGATACGCAGTATTTT. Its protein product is CASSQGTGGSTDTQYF.

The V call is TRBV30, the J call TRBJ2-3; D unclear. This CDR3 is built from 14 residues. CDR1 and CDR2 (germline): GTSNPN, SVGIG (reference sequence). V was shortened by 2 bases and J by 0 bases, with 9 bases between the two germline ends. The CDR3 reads CAWSPPVSTDTQYF. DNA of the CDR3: TGTGCCTGGAGTCCTCCGGTTAGCACAGATACGCAGTATTTT. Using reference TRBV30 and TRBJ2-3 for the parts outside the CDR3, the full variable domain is SQTIHQWPATLVQPVGSPLSLECTVEGTSNPNLYWYRQAAGRGLQLLFYSVGIGQISSEVPQNLSASRPQDRQFILSSKKLLLSDSGFYLCAWSPPVSTDTQYFGPGTRLTVL.

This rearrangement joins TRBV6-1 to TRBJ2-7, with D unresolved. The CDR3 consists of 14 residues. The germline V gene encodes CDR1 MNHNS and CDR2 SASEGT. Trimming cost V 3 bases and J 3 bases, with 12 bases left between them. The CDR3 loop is CASSDPRVLYEQYF. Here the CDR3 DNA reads TGTGCCAGCAGTGACCCTCGGGTCCTCTACGAGCAGTACTTC.

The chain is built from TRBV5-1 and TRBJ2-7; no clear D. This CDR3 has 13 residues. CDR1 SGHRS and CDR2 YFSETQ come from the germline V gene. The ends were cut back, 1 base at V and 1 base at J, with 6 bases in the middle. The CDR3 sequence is CASSLSLSYEQYF. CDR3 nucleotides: TGCGCCAGCAGCTTGTCCCTATCCTACGAGCAGTACTTC.

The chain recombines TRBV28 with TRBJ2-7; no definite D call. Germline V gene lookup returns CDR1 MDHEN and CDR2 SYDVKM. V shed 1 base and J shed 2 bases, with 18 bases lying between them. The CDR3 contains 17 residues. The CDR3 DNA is TGTGCCAGCAGTTTATTAGCAATCGCGGACCGAACCTACGAGCAGTACTTC. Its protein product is CASSLLAIADRTYEQYF. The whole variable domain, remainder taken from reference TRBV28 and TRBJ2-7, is DVKVTQSSRYLVKRTGEKVFLECVQDMDHENMFWYRQDPGLGLRLIYFSYDVKMKEKGDIPEGYSVSREKKERFSLILESASTNQTSMYLCASSLLAIADRTYEQYFGPGTRLTVT.